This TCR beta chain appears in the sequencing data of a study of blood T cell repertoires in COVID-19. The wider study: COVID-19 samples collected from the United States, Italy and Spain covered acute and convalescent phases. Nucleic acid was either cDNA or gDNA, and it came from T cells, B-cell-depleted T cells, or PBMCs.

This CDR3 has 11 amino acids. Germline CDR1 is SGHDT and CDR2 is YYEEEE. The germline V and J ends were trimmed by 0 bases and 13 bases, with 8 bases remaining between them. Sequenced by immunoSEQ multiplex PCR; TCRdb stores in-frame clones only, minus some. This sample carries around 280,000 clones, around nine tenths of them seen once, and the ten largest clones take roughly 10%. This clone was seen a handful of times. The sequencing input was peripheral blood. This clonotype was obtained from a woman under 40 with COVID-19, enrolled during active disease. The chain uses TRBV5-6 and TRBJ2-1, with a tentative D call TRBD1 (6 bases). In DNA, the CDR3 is TGTGCCAGCAGCTTGGGACAGGCCCAGTTCTTC. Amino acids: CASSLGQAQFF.